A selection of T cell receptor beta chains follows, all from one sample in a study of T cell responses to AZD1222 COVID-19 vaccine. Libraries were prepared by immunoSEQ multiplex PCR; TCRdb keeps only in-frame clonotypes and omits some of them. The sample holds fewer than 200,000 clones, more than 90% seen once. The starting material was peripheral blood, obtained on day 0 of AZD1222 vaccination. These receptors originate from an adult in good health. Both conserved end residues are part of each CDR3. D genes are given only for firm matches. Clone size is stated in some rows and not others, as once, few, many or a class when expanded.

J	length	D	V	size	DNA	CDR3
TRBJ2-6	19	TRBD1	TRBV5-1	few	TGCGCCAGCAGCTCCCCACAGGGGGGCCGCATCTCTGGGGCCAACGTCCTGACTTTC	CASSSPQGGRISGANVLTF
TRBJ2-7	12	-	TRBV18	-	TGTGCCAGCTCACCGAGCAGCTACGAGCAGTACTTC	CASSPSSYEQYF
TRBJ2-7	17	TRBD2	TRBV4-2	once	TGTGCCAGCAGCCAAGAAAGTGGAACTAGCGGTGCCTACGAGCAGTACTTC	CASSQESGTSGAYEQYF
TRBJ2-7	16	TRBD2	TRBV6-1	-	TGTGCCAGCAGTGGGATAGCGGGTAGGCTTTCCTACGAGCAGTACTTC	CASSGIAGRLSYEQYF
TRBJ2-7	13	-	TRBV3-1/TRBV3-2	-	TGTGCCAGCAGCCCGGGCGGCCCCTACGAGCAGTACTTC	CASSPGGPYEQYF
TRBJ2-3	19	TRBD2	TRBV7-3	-	TGTGCCAGCAGCTCCCCCCTCCTTCATAGCGGGGGGGCGGGAGATACGCAGTATTTT	CASSSPLLHSGGAGDTQYF
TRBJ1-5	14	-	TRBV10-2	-	TGCGCCAGCAGTGAACGGTATAGCAATCAGCCCCAGCATTTT	CASSERYSNQPQHF
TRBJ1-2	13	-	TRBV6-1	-	TGTGCCAGCAGTGAATGGGAGGGGATCGGCTACACCTTC	CASSEWEGIGYTF
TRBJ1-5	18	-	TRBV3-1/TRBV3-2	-	TGTGCCAGCAGCCCAAACCCCTTCGTTACGGGAGGCAATCAGCCCCAGCATTTT	CASSPNPFVTGGNQPQHF
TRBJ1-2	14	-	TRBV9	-	TGTGCCAGCAGCGTAGCCCCCGGCCGCGTTGGCTACACCTTC	CASSVAPGRVGYTF
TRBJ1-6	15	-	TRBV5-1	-	TGCGCCAGCAGCTTGTTCGGGGCAGCAGATTCACCCCTCCACTTT	CASSLFGAADSPLHF
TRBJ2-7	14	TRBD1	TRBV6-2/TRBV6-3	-	TGTGCCAGCAGTTACTCTGGGACAGGGAACGAGCAGTACTTC	CASSYSGTGNEQYF
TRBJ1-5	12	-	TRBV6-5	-	TGTGCCAGCAGTCAGAGGGGTCAGCCCCAGCATTTT	CASSQRGQPQHF
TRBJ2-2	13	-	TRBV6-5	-	TGTGCCAGCAATGGACAGCCTACCGGGGAGCTGTTTTTT	CASNGQPTGELFF
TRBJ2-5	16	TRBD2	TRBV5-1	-	TGCGCCAGCAGCGCCTTGACTAGCGGGAGCGCAGAGACCCAGTACTTC	CASSALTSGSAETQYF
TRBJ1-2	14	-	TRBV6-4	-	TGTGCCAGCAGTCCAGGGACTTCAGGGTATGGCTACACCTTC	CASSPGTSGYGYTF
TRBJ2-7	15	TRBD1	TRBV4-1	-	TGCGCCAGCAGCCAGGGACAGGGGGCCACCTACGAGCAGTACTTC	CASSQGQGATYEQYF
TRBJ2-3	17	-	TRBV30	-	TGTGCCTGGAGTGTTGGGCTAGGGCCTACTAGCACAGATACGCAGTATTTT	CAWSVGLGPTSTDTQYF
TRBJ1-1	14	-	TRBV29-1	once	TGCAGCGTAACGACAAGGTTAGGGGACACTGAAGCTTTCTTT	CSVTTRLGDTEAFF
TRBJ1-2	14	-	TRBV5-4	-	TGTGCCACCAGAGTTGGGGGGGAGTTCTATGGCTACACCTTC	CATRVGGEFYGYTF
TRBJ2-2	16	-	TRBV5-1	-	TGCGCCAGCAGCTTCGGGTTTGGGAGTATGAACGGGGAGCTGTTTTTT	CASSFGFGSMNGELFF
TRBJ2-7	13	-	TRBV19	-	TGTGCCAGTTCTCAGGGAGTTTCCTACGAGCAGTACTTC	CASSQGVSYEQYF
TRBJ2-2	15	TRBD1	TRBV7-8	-	TGTGCCAGCAGCTCGAGGCGGACAGGGTCCGGGGAGCTGTTTTTT	CASSSRRTGSGELFF
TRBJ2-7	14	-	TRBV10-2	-	TGCGCCAGCAGTGACACGATAAGCTCCTACGAGCAGTACTTC	CASSDTISSYEQYF
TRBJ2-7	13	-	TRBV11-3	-	TGTGCCAGCAGCCTAACGGGAGCCAGCGAGCAGTACTTC	CASSLTGASEQYF
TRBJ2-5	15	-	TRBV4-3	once	TGCGCCAGCAGCCAAGTCGGGGGAAACCAAGAGACCCAGTACTTC	CASSQVGGNQETQYF
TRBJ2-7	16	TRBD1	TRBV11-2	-	TGTGCCAGCAGCTCTTCCCCGGGACAGGGAATATACGAGCAGTACTTC	CASSSSPGQGIYEQYF
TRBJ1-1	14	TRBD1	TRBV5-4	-	TGTGCCAGCAGCCTACAGGGGGCGCTAACTGAAGCTTTCTTT	CASSLQGALTEAFF
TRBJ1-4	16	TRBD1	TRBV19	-	TGTGCCAGTAGCGAGGGACAGGGGACGACTAATGAAAAACTGTTTTTT	CASSEGQGTTNEKLFF
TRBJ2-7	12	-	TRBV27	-	TGTGCCAGCCGGGACCGCGACTACGAGCAGTACTTC	CASRDRDYEQYF
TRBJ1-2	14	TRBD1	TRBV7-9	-	TGTGCCAGCAGCCCCAGGGACAGGAACTATGGCTACACCTTC	CASSPRDRNYGYTF
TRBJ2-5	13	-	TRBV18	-	TGTGCCAGCTCACACACCCTACAGGAGACCCAGTACTTC	CASSHTLQETQYF
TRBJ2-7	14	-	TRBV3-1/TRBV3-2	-	TGTGCCAGCAGCCAACGCCATGAGACTGGCGAGCAGTACTTC	CASSQRHETGEQYF
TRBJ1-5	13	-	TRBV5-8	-	TGTGCCAGCAGCTTGGAGCCCTATCAGCCCCAGCATTTT	CASSLEPYQPQHF
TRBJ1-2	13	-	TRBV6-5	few	TGTGCCAGCAGGAGTCGACAGCCCCAAGGCTACACCTTC	CASRSRQPQGYTF
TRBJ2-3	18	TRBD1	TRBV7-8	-	TGTGCCAGCAGCTCTCCACCAACCTGGACAGGGGGTCTAGATACGCAGTATTTT	CASSSPPTWTGGLDTQYF
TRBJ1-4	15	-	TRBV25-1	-	TGTGCCAGCAGTGAAGGTGGAGGGTTAGGGGAAAAACTGTTTTTT	CASSEGGGLGEKLFF
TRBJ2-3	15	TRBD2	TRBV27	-	TGTGCCAGCAGTCCCACGACTAGCGCCACAGATACGCAGTATTTT	CASSPTTSATDTQYF
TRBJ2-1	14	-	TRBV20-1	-	TGCAGTGCTAGTCCCTTTCGGGCTTACAATGAGCAGTTCTTC	CSASPFRAYNEQFF
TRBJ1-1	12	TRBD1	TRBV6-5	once	TGTGCCAGCAGCGGACAGGGGGAGGAAGCTTTCTTT	CASSGQGEEAFF
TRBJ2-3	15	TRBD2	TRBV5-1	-	TGCGCCAGCAGCTTAGCAGCGGGAGTAGGGGATACGCAGTATTTT	CASSLAAGVGDTQYF